The T cell receptor beta chain under discussion was sequenced for a study of blood T cell repertoires in COVID-19. This CDR3 spans 13 amino acids. With 7 bases removed from V and 6 bases from J, the gap between germline ends came to 15 bases. Germline V gene data show CDR1 as LNHDA and CDR2 as SQIVND (reference sequence). This table comes from immunoSEQ multiplex PCR, and its TCRdb copy is limited to in-frame clones, with some not included. The sample holds roughly 71,000 clones, 86% seen once. V and J are TRBV19 and TRBJ1-2; perhaps TRBD1 as D (6 bases). Sequencing was carried out using peripheral blood. The sequence derives from a man aged 25-40 years with acute or convalescent COVID-19. The DNA for the CDR3 is TGTGCCAGTAACTCCGGCAGGGGTGATGGCTACACCTTC. It translates to CASNSGRGDGYTF.